The clone carrying this T cell receptor (beta chain) was seen only a few times. What it recognizes is unknown. Donors ranged from about 6 to 95 years old and were healthy Caucasians in Russia. This entry comes from a study of blood T cells in healthy people across ages. The CDR3 is 14 amino acids. V was trimmed by 1 base and J by 2 bases, leaving 8 bases between them. CDR1 is LNHNV and CDR2 is YYDKDF in the germline V gene (reference sequence). Whole-study findings and limits: The diversity estimates, figures obtained from one million T cells, were considered underestimates. Both naive CD4+ cell counts and diversity were greater in long-lived donors than in aged donors. Unknown CMV status may confound age-related changes in expanded clones.

Sample-barcoded 5' priming and a J-beta primer mix drove a second PCR of roughly 6 to 12 cycles. One entry per CDR3 protein, called by TCRdb with MiXCR from the 5' RACE reads. The sample yields around 1.1 million distinct CDR3 sequences, roughly two fifths seen once. The rearrangement uses TRBV15 and TRBJ1-1; the D is unclear. Source material: blood. The clonotype was recovered from a young man in good health. The CDR3 region has the DNA TGTGCCACCAGCAGAGGTCGGGAAAACACTGAAGCTTTCTTT. It codes for CATSRGRENTEAFF.